Included here is one T cell receptor beta chain sequence, with context. The antigen remains unidentified. The germline CDR1 and CDR2 sequences are SGHAT and FQNNGV. Trimming cost V 5 bases and J 10 bases; bases outside gene matches: 4. The CDR3 runs 12 residues. This sample stems from a study of T cell responses to AZD1222 COVID-19 vaccine. Across the study: Second doses were pooled across both intervals (about 4 or about 12 weeks). Findings and limits, study-wide: White British ancestry dominated among donors, who included more females, and clonal diversity was possibly underestimated. At baseline, seropositivity was found in only 5 to 7 AZD1222 recipients. Repertoires were sampled only after the peak T cell response.

TCRdb's table, derived via immunoSEQ multiplex PCR, lists solely in-frame clones and lacks some. The sample contains more than 85,000 clones, approximately 80% of which appear only once. The chain joins TRBV11-2 to TRBJ1-1; TRBD1 agrees at 10 bases. The origin of this receptor is an adult in good health. The source material was peripheral blood, sampled on day 0 of AZD1222 vaccination. This chain's CDR3 is CASSGRDRGAFF. CDR3 coding DNA: TGTGCCAGCAGCGGCCGGGACAGGGGAGCTTTCTTT.